Detailed here is one TCR beta chain. Antigen unknown. Researchers ran the PCR with 60 Vbeta and 13 Jbeta primers. Only in-frame clones appear in the TCRdb table, and some are missing; sequencing was by immunoSEQ multiplex PCR. The sample table sets out some 75,000 clones. Trimming pared 5 bases from V and 5 bases from J, leaving 9 bases between. CDR3 length equals 11 residues. The germline CDR1 and CDR2 sequences are DFQATT and SNEGSKA (reference sequence). These data come from a study of cytomegalovirus exposure and HLA in healthy donors. Broader study findings: There were several of the most significant clusters that appeared linked to common viral pathogens in a later analysis. In a later analysis, HLA-associated beta chains showed higher expansion and lower generation probabilities than comparable chains.

V usage is TRBV20-1 and J usage is TRBJ1-1; the D is unclear. The clonotype originates from a man aged 35 to 55 in good health and CMV-seronegative. Sequencing was carried out using PBMCs. CDR3 coding DNA: TGCAGTGCTCCCGACGGGACTGAAGCTTTCTTT. Amino acids: CSAPDGTEAFF.